The rows below give T cell receptor beta chains drawn from one sample of a study of blood T cell repertoires in COVID-19. Method: immunoSEQ multiplex PCR; TCRdb's copy keeps in-frame clones and lacks some. This sample carries 110,000 to 150,000 clones, approximately 78% of them seen once, and the ten largest clones take roughly 3.9%. The sample taken for sequencing was peripheral blood. Receptors originate from a woman of 80 years or more with acute or convalescent COVID-19. CDR3s include the opening cysteine and the closing phenylalanine or tryptophan. D genes are given only for firm matches. Clone size is shown for a subset of rows, as once, few, many or a class of expanded clone.

.,TRBJ1-2,TRBV9,few,CASSPPSNYGYTF,TGTGCCAGCAGCCCCCCCTCTAACTATGGCTACACCTTC
.,TRBJ2-2,TRBV5-1,.,CASSLSASTGELFF,TGCGCCAGCAGCCTGTCGGCTAGCACCGGGGAGCTGTTTTTT
TRBD1,TRBJ2-2,TRBV5-1,.,CASSSQGVHTGELFF,TGCGCCAGCAGCTCACAGGGGGTTCACACCGGGGAGCTGTTTTTT
TRBD2,TRBJ2-7,TRBV11-2,.,CASSLAGGPISPYEQYF,TGTGCCAGCAGCTTAGCGGGAGGGCCTATTTCCCCCTACGAGCAGTACTTC
TRBD1,TRBJ1-5,TRBV19,.,CASSYRGPGNQPQHF,TGTGCCAGTAGTTACAGGGGGCCGGGCAATCAGCCCCAGCATTTT
TRBD1,TRBJ2-3,TRBV5-6,few,CASSLFKDYRGKGDTQYF,TGTGCCAGCAGCTTGTTTAAGGATTACAGGGGGAAGGGAGATACGCAGTATTTT
.,TRBJ2-3,TRBV6-1,.,CASSEGADTQYF,TGTGCCAGCAGTGAAGGAGCAGATACGCAGTATTTT
TRBD2,TRBJ2-5,TRBV3-1/TRBV3-2,.,CASSPGLAETQYF,TGTGCCAGCAGTCCCGGACTAGCTGAGACCCAGTACTTC
.,TRBJ1-5,TRBV18,.,CASSPNRDNQPQHF,TGTGCCAGCTCACCGAACAGGGACAATCAGCCCCAGCATTTT
TRBD1,TRBJ1-6,TRBV15,.,CATSEPWTGANSPLHF,TGTGCCACCAGCGAGCCCTGGACAGGGGCTAATTCACCCCTCCACTTT
TRBD1,TRBJ2-2,TRBV7-6,few,CASSAGQGIDTGELFF,TGTGCCAGCAGCGCGGGACAGGGTATCGACACCGGGGAGCTGTTTTTT
.,TRBJ2-7,TRBV10-2,few,CASSESREQYF,TGCGCCAGCAGTGAGTCGAGGGAGCAGTACTTC
TRBD1,TRBJ2-2,TRBV18,.,CASTPDRGNTGELFF,TGTGCCAGCACTCCCGACAGGGGTAACACCGGGGAGCTGTTTTTT
TRBD2,TRBJ2-3,TRBV2,few,CASKGSVAGADTQYF,TGTGCCAGCAAGGGTTCTGTAGCGGGAGCAGATACGCAGTATTTT
TRBD1,TRBJ2-5,TRBV6-6,.,CASSTGQEETQYF,TGTGCCAGCAGTACGGGACAGGAAGAGACCCAGTACTTC
.,TRBJ2-3,TRBV27,.,CASSQQDPSTDTQYF,TGTGCCAGCAGCCAACAGGATCCAAGCACAGATACGCAGTATTTT
.,TRBJ1-4,TRBV27,.,CASSFWGTGEKLFF,TGTGCCAGCAGTTTTTGGGGCACGGGTGAAAAACTGTTTTTT
TRBD1,TRBJ2-1,TRBV5-1,.,CASSGTGGVYNEQFF,TGCGCCAGCAGCGGAACAGGGGGAGTTTACAATGAGCAGTTCTTC
.,TRBJ2-1,TRBV5-1,few,CASSFNYNEQFF,TGCGCCAGCAGCTTCAACTACAATGAGCAGTTCTTC
.,TRBJ1-2,TRBV18,.,CASSPRQTNYGYTF,TGTGCCAGCTCACCCAGACAGACTAACTATGGCTACACCTTC
.,TRBJ1-6,TRBV7-8,.,CASSWTIPPYNSPLHF,TGTGCCAGCAGCTGGACTATCCCACCCTATAATTCACCCCTCCACTTT
.,TRBJ1-5,TRBV3-1/TRBV3-2,.,CASSQDDPRGVGNQPQHF,TGTGCCAGCAGCCAAGATGACCCAAGGGGTGTCGGCAATCAGCCCCAGCATTTT
.,TRBJ2-3,TRBV30,.,CAWRVTVLPTDTQYF,TGTGCCTGGAGGGTGACAGTCCTCCCCACAGATACGCAGTATTTT
.,TRBJ1-2,TRBV28,few,CASSHGGTLDNYGYTF,TGTGCCAGCAGCCACGGAGGGACCCTGGATAACTATGGCTACACCTTC
TRBD2,TRBJ2-3,TRBV11-2,few,CASSLFRGVSTDTQYF,TGTGCCAGCAGCCTCTTCCGGGGGGTTAGTACAGATACGCAGTATTTT
.,TRBJ2-1,TRBV4-1,once,CASSQDLTPKIF,TGCGCCAGCAGCCAAGATTTGACTCCCAAGATCTTC
TRBD2,TRBJ2-2,TRBV30,.,CAWSPNRGGSRTGELFF,TGTGCCTGGAGTCCTAATCGGGGCGGGAGCCGGACCGGGGAGCTGTTTTTT
TRBD1,TRBJ1-1,TRBV29-1,.,CSVPGQALDTEAFF,TGCAGCGTGCCGGGACAGGCCCTAGACACTGAAGCTTTCTTT
TRBD1,TRBJ1-1,TRBV2,.,CASSADRGTEAFF,TGTGCCAGCAGTGCAGACAGGGGAACTGAAGCTTTCTTT